This T cell receptor beta chain was identified in a study of cytotoxic CD8 clonotypes in ibrutinib-treated CLL. Study details: Among responders, roughly 25 were partial and 2 complete; after median approximately 62 months, around 14 stayed remitted and some 12 progressed.

Profiled with immunoSEQ multiplex PCR; TCRdb holds only in-frame clones, not every one. The sample lists roughly 17,000 clones; 55% to 80% were seen once. This clonotype was obtained from a human donor with chronic lymphocytic leukemia. The material sequenced was PBMCs, taken after 12 months of ibrutinib treatment.

Written as DNA, the CDR3 is TGTGCCAGCAGCCAAGACGGCGCAGCCTACTATGGCTACACCTTC. Residues: CASSQDGAAYYGYTF. The gene calls are TRBV4-2 and TRBJ1-2, with D uncertain. The CDR3 contains 15 residues. Germline V gene data show CDR1 as LGHNA and CDR2 as YNFKEQ. V was clipped by 0 bases and J by 3 bases, with 11 bases between them.